This T cell receptor (beta chain) was documented in a study of Ad26.COV2.S vaccination and SARS-CoV-2 variants (dated by TCRdb to about 2021). In the study overall: Vaccine-arm donors were drawn from COV1001, a multicentre, randomized, double-blind, placebo-controlled phase I-IIa trial of Ad26.COV2.S in healthy adults. Ad26.COV2.S was administered intramuscularly at a dose of 5x10^10 or 1x10^11 viral particles, either as one shot or as two shots given 56 days apart. The specificity and breadth of SARS-CoV-2-reactive T cell receptors after Ad26.COV2.S vaccination were assessed by TCRbeta repertoire sequencing. A total of approximately 32 samples were included in the TCR-sequenced set, comprising around 20 Ad26.COV2.S vaccine recipients, 5 placebo recipients and 8 SARS-CoV-2 convalescent individuals. Trial participants were randomized into five groups of five: low-dose or high-dose Ad26.COV2.S given once or twice, or placebo on both occasions. Throughout the experiments and outcome assessment, investigators stayed blinded to trial group allocation.

What the treatment or condition label conveys for this sample: about 20 received Ad26.COV2.S at low or high dose, single or two shots; several received placebo; per-sample allocation not given. For vaccine and placebo recipients, repertoires were sequenced using samples collected on day 63 after the first injection. In Cohort 1b, around 25 adults aged 18-55 years were enrolled at a single site in Boston, USA, between 29 July and 7 August 2020. Ad26.COV2.S was a replication-incompetent adenovirus type 26 vector expressing a prefusion-stabilized SARS-CoV-2 spike protein from the original Wuhan strain. TCRbeta CDR3 regions were sequenced with the immunoSEQ Assay. After extraction, genomic DNA underwent amplification by bias-controlled multiplex PCR, followed by high-throughput sequencing. Per the source publication's procedure: To quantify the absolute abundance of every unique TCRbeta CDR3 region, sequences were collapsed and filtered. Usable DNA was measured by amplifying reference genes present in all nucleated cells, and TCRbeta template counts were normalized to that usable DNA to estimate T cell fraction. Repertoire TCRs were annotated as SARS-CoV-2-specific when V gene, CDR3 amino acid sequence and J gene were exactly matched to a known reactive TCR set. MIRA supplied the reference SARS-CoV-2 TCR set, which was filtered for enrichment in COVID-19-positive ImmuneCODE repertoires so that public or cross-reactive TCRs were removed. Using the MIRA antigens, annotated TCRs were further analysed by specific ORF or by position within an ORF. Depth was the summed frequency of annotated unique rearrangements, while breadth was defined as annotated unique rearrangements over total unique productive rearrangements. Group comparisons of TCR breadth used two-sided Wilcoxon rank-sum tests. TCRdb limited this immuneACCESS table to in-frame rearrangements with V and J called. A share of clones is missing; checked studies link under half to unresolved V genes, and the rest is unexplained. V, J and clone size are those of that table, while D and trimming were read from the DNA. Recorded for this sample are 350,000 to 550,000 clones; 75% to 90% of them occurred a single time. Around 2.5% of the sample belongs to the ten largest clones.

This clone was seen a few times. Which antigen it targets is not known. No qualities accompany the bases; no much larger clone lies one base away. Here is what the overall study found, with its caveats: Higher spike-specific TCR breadth was observed in Ad26.COV2.S recipients than in placebo recipients (P = 0.0014). Non-spike TCR breadth was comparable between vaccine and placebo recipients, consistent with the vaccine containing only spike. Comparing responses between vaccine doses or regimens was not something the study was powered to do. The authors noted that the TCR breadth and depth analyses may have underestimated total T cell responses. Substantial breadth of spike-specific CD8+ and CD4+ T cell responses was reported after vaccination.

The CDR3 goes from the cysteine to the phenylalanine over 14 residues. This entry keeps only the CDR3 DNA: 42 bases, framed from base 1. Relative to germline, V is 1 base shorter and J is 5 bases shorter, with 12 bases between their ends. Looking up the germline V gene yields CDR1 SGDLS and CDR2 YYNGEE. The sequence is built from TRBV9 and TRBJ1-1; the D gene is possibly TRBD1, with 6 bases matching. Here the sequenced sample was peripheral blood, taken in a trial of Ad26.COV2.S vaccine versus placebo. The origin of this receptor is a person aged 18 to 59 who received the Ad26.COV2.S COVID-19 vaccine or a placebo. The DNA reads TGTGCCAGCAGCGTAACAGGGATGGAGACTGAAGCTTTCTTT. Translation gives CASSVTGMETEAFF.